The rows below give T cell receptor beta chains drawn from one sample of a study of blood T cell repertoires in COVID-19. The data were produced by immunoSEQ multiplex PCR, yet TCRdb's version contains in-frame clones alone and is incomplete. The data show 41,000 or so clones, roughly nine tenths seen once. Sequenced input: peripheral blood. These receptors all come from a man aged 55 to 70 with acute or convalescent COVID-19. CDR3s include the opening cysteine and the closing phenylalanine or tryptophan. A D gene is named only where the DNA matches it firmly. Some rows have no size entry. The others give once, few or many, or a class for an expanded clone.

>TRBV2|TRBD2|TRBJ2-1|NA
CASGLAGINNEQFF
TGTGCCAGCGGACTAGCCGGGATCAACAATGAGCAGTTCTTC
>TRBV5-1|TRBD1|TRBJ2-7|NA
CASSSGTGSSSYEQYF
TGCGCCAGCAGCTCCGGGACAGGCTCGAGCTCCTACGAGCAGTACTTC
>TRBV27|NA|TRBJ2-7|once
CASSPTDSSYEQYF
TGTGCCAGCAGTCCCACGGACAGTTCCTACGAGCAGTACTTC
>TRBV30|TRBD1|TRBJ2-4|NA
CAWRPQGEGKNIQYF
TGTGCCTGGAGGCCACAGGGGGAAGGCAAAAACATTCAGTACTTC
>TRBV5-1|TRBD1|TRBJ2-5|NA
CASSYETGVVETQYF
TGCGCCAGCAGCTATGAAACAGGGGTAGTAGAGACCCAGTACTTC
>TRBV5-4|TRBD2|TRBJ2-7|NA
CASSIGTSGAYEQYF
TGTGCCAGCAGCATCGGGACTAGCGGGGCCTACGAGCAGTACTTC
>TRBV30|NA|TRBJ1-3|NA
CAWNRGEANSGNTIYF
TGTGCCTGGAACCGAGGAGAGGCCAACTCTGGAAACACCATATATTTT
>TRBV7-2|TRBD2|TRBJ2-2|NA
CASSITSGGNTGELFF
TGTGCCAGCAGCATAACTAGCGGGGGTAACACCGGGGAGCTGTTTTTT
>TRBV7-2|TRBD1|TRBJ2-7|NA
CASSFRQGESYEQYF
TGTGCCAGCAGCTTCAGACAGGGGGAGTCCTACGAGCAGTACTTC
>TRBV24-1|NA|TRBJ1-3|NA
CATSDLGGSLSGNTIYF
TGTGCCACCAGTGATTTAGGGGGATCCCTCTCTGGAAACACCATATATTTT